The clone carrying this TCR beta chain was seen repeatedly, ten times or more. Its antigen is unidentified. This sample was included in a study of T-cell reconstitution after alpha-beta-depleted transplantation in children. Study outcomes and limitations: Several hundred expanded graft clones reportedly were the source of alpha-beta T cells about two months after transplant. High day-60 TCRbeta diversity in some patients came from surviving recipient T cells and thymic progenitors.

The CDR3 loop spans 13 amino acids. CDR1 is LNHDA and CDR2 is SQIVND in the germline V gene (reference sequence). Between the trimmed V and J ends, which lost 3 bases and 5 bases, there was a span of 9 bases. Preparation of the TCRbeta library involved a method that used unique molecular identifiers. TCRdb re-called the PCR reads through MiXCR, storing one row per CDR3 protein. The data contain 280,000 or so distinct CDR3 sequences, approximately 10% of them singletons. The sequencing here drew on peripheral blood, taken 180 days after TCRalphabeta/CD19-depleted stem cell transplant. The rearrangement joins TRBV19 to TRBJ2-3; the D is unclear. This sequence was found in a male patient under 10 years old who had a stem cell transplant for chronic granulomatous disease, so the T cells may come from the graft donor. CDR3 region: CASSMRSGDTQYF. CDR3 coding DNA: TGTGCCAGTAGTATGAGGAGTGGAGATACGCAGTATTTT.